Following are 20 T cell receptor beta chains from one sample sequenced in a study of T cell responses to AZD1222 COVID-19 vaccine. This table comes from immunoSEQ multiplex PCR, and its TCRdb copy is limited to in-frame clones, with some not included. This sample carries 100,000 or so clones, roughly nine tenths of them seen once, and the ten largest clones take around 2.3%. Sequencing was performed on peripheral blood, taken 28 days after the second AZD1222 dose. The receptors shown here come from an adult who received the AZD1222 COVID-19 vaccine.

The rearrangement links TRBV6-5 to TRBJ2-5, with D unclear. This CDR3 contains 15 residues. The V gene's germline CDR1 is MNHEY and CDR2 SVGAGI. The ends were cut back, 2 bases at V and 7 bases at J, with 17 bases in the middle. The CDR3 nucleotides read TGTGCCAGCAGTTACGCAGGATTGAGGTCGCGGACCCAGTACTTC. Protein: CASSYAGLRSRTQYF.

The V call is TRBV30, the J call TRBJ1-3; D is undetermined. The CDR3 is made up of 15 amino acids. The ends were cut back, 0 bases at V and 0 bases at J, with 9 bases in the middle. Germline V lookup: CDR1 GTSNPN, CDR2 SVGIG (reference sequence). CDR3 amino acids: CAWSVHIDSGNTIYF. The CDR3 region has the DNA TGTGCCTGGAGTGTACACATCGACTCTGGAAACACCATATATTTT.

The gene calls are TRBV30 and TRBJ1-5; D is perhaps TRBD1 (5 bases). The CDR3 spans 15 residues. CDR1 is GTSNPN, CDR2 SVGIG, per germline (reference sequence). V was trimmed by 5 bases and J by 7 bases, leaving 21 bases between them. The CDR3: CAWALGPTQDQPQHF. The CDR3 DNA reads TGTGCCTGGGCTTTGGGACCCACCCAAGACCAGCCCCAGCATTTT.

The chain employs TRBV5-1 and TRBJ2-1; D is possibly TRBD1 (5 bases). This CDR3 has 15 amino acids. V lost 2 bases to trimming and J lost 6 bases, with 15 bases between them. Germline V lookup: CDR1 SGHRS, CDR2 YFSETQ. The CDR3 is CASSFMGPEGNEQFF. CDR3 in DNA: TGCGCCAGCAGCTTTATGGGGCCCGAAGGCAATGAGCAGTTCTTC.

The rearrangement joins TRBV18 to TRBJ1-4; D uncertain. Germline V gene lookup returns CDR1 KGHSH and CDR2 LQKENI. V was clipped by 2 bases and J by 3 bases, with 10 bases between them. The CDR3 has 15 residues. The chain's CDR3 is CASSPSNRPNEKLFF. DNA of the CDR3: TGTGCCAGCTCACCATCCAATCGGCCTAATGAAAAACTGTTTTTT.

The J gene is TRBJ1-6, the V gene TRBV5-4; D gene uncertain. CDR3 length equals 14 residues. Trimming pared 4 bases from V and 10 bases from J, leaving 15 bases between. Germline V gene lookup returns CDR1 SGHNT and CDR2 YYREEE (reference sequence). This CDR3 is CASSLREARSPLHF. The CDR3 DNA reads as TGTGCCAGCAGCCTCCGGGAGGCGAGGTCACCCCTCCACTTT.

The chain employs TRBV27 and TRBJ1-3, with D hard to call. Germline lookup yields CDR1 MNHEY and CDR2 SMNVEV (reference sequence). V gave up 4 bases and J gave up 2 bases, with 9 bases separating them. This CDR3 is 14 amino acids long. CDR3 protein: CASSSRLPGNTIYF. CDR3 sequence (DNA): TGTGCCAGCAGTTCAAGGCTTCCTGGAAACACCATATATTTT.

The genes are TRBV30 and TRBJ1-1; 7 nucleotides align to TRBD1. The CDR3 has 15 residues. The germline gives CDR1 GTSNPN, CDR2 SVGIG (reference sequence). The J segment lost 1 base and the V segment lost 1 base, leaving 6 bases of the junction unmatched. The CDR3 reads CAWSAEGARNTEAFF. The CDR3 bases are TGTGCCTGGAGTGCAGAGGGGGCCAGGAACACTGAAGCTTTCTTT.

The chain uses TRBV2 and TRBJ1-2; TRBD1 agrees at 10 bases. Germline trimming cut 11 bases from V and 8 bases from J; bases unmatched to any gene: 8. Germline assignment: CDR1 SNHLY and CDR2 FYNNEI. The length of the CDR3 is 12 residues. The CDR3 coding sequence is TGTGCCGGACGACAGGGGGCGCGGGGCTACACCTTC. Its protein product is CAGRQGARGYTF.

V and J are TRBV7-9 and TRBJ1-1, with D tentatively TRBD1 (5 bases). CDR1 and CDR2 (germline): SEHNR, FQNEAQ (reference sequence). V was cut by 3 bases and J by 6 bases, with 8 bases left in between. The CDR3 is made up of 12 amino acids. The CDR3 region has the DNA TGTGCCAGCAGCTTCGGGGGTGCTGAAGCTTTCTTT. Its translation: CASSFGGAEAFF.

V and J are TRBV6-2 or TRBV6-3 and TRBJ1-2; 8 positions match TRBD1. The CDR3 length is 12 residues. Germline assignment: CDR1 MNHEY and CDR2 SVGEGT. Trimming at V came to 5 bases and at J to 8 bases, leaving 4 bases not matched to a gene. CDR3 DNA: TGTGCCAGCAGTCTAAGACAGGGGGGCTACACCTTC. Translation gives CASSLRQGGYTF.

The chain combines TRBV19 with TRBJ2-1, with 15 bases aligning to TRBD2. The trim removed 5 bases at V and 0 bases at J, leaving 8 bases unmatched. CDR3 length: 19 amino acids. CDR1 is LNHDA, CDR2 SQIVND, per germline (reference sequence). The CDR3 bases are TGTGCCAGTAGTGGGGGACAGGGACTAGCGGGAGGCTCCTACAATGAGCAGTTCTTC. Its protein is CASSGGQGLAGGSYNEQFF.

V gene TRBV19 combines with J gene TRBJ2-7; TRBD1 agrees at 8 bases. The length of the CDR3 is 16 residues. CDR1 and CDR2 (germline): LNHDA, SQIVND (reference sequence). After removal of 6 bases from V and 4 bases from J, the junction contained 14 bases not matched to a gene. As DNA, the CDR3 is TGTGCCAGTAGCCGACGAGACAGGGGCGGTGTGTACGAGCAGTACTTC. Translated: CASSRRDRGGVYEQYF.

As concerns this clone: Other DNA sequences within the sample encode an identical CDR3. DNA for the CDR3: TGTGCCAGCAGCTTAGACAGAGCCTACGAGCAGTACTTC. It encodes CASSLDRAYEQYF. J is TRBJ2-7 and V is TRBV7-9, with D hard to call. V dropped 1 base and J dropped 2 bases, with 6 bases sitting between them. The germline V gene encodes CDR1 SEHNR and CDR2 FQNEAQ (reference sequence). The CDR3 is made up of 13 amino acids. Full variable domain (rest looked up from reference TRBV7-9 and TRBJ2-7): DTGVSQNPRHKITKRGQNVTFRCDPISEHNRLYWYRQTLGQGPEFLTYFQNEAQLEKSRLLSDRFSAERPKGSFSTLEIQRTEQGDSAMYLCASSLDRAYEQYFGPGTRLTVT.

The chain has TRBV14 and TRBJ2-5; D ambiguous. V lost 0 bases, J lost 0 bases, and 11 bases lay in between. The CDR3 spans 16 residues. Germline values: CDR1 SGHDN, CDR2 FVKESK. CDR3 in amino acids: CASSQDQQPYQETQYF. DNA of the CDR3: TGTGCCAGCAGCCAAGATCAACAGCCGTACCAAGAGACCCAGTACTTC. Full variable domain (missing parts from reference TRBV14 and TRBJ2-5): EAGVTQFPSHSVIEKGQTVTLRCDPISGHDNLYWYRRVMGKEIKFLLHFVKESKQDESGMPNNRFLAERTGGTYSTLKVQPAELEDSGVYFCASSQDQQPYQETQYFGPGTRLLVL.

The V gene is TRBV5-1, the J gene TRBJ2-7; no clear D gene. Germline V gives CDR1 SGHRS, CDR2 YFSETQ. The CDR3 extends over 14 amino acids. The V gene lost 0 bases and the J gene lost 7 bases, with 14 bases spanning the gap. The CDR3 spells CASSLGPIRREQYF. CDR3 sequence (DNA): TGCGCCAGCAGCTTGGGCCCAATACGTAGGGAGCAGTACTTC. The entire variable domain, with the rest obtained from reference TRBV5-1 and TRBJ2-7, is as follows: KAGVTQTPRYLIKTRGQQVTLSCSPISGHRSVSWYQQTPGQGLQFLFEYFSETQRNKGNFPGRFSGRQFSNSRSEMNVSTLELGDSALYLCASSLGPIRREQYFGPGTRLTVT.

As DNA, the CDR3 is TGTGCCAGTAGTTCCCCGTCGTCCCCTAGAGGCACTGAAGCTTTCTTT. Protein: CASSSPSSPRGTEAFF. The chain links TRBV19 to TRBJ1-1; D is ambiguous. The V end lost 5 bases, the J end lost 4 bases, and 20 bases lay between the germline ends. CDR3 length: 16 amino acids. Looked up from germline, CDR1 is LNHDA and CDR2 is SQIVND (reference sequence).

The rearrangement joins TRBV5-1 to TRBJ2-7, with a tentative D call TRBD2 (6 bases). The V gene lost 2 bases and the J gene lost 0 bases, with 12 bases spanning the gap. The germline gives CDR1 SGHRS, CDR2 YFSETQ. The CDR3 has 15 residues. CDR3: CASSFGRGSSYEQYF. The CDR3 DNA sequence: TGCGCCAGCAGCTTTGGACGGGGGAGCTCCTACGAGCAGTACTTC.

The rearrangement joins TRBV7-8 to TRBJ2-2; TRBD1 might be the D (5 bases). Trimming took 2 bases from V and 1 from J, leaving 8 bases between them. The germline CDR1 and CDR2 sequences are SGHVS and FQNEAQ. There are 15 residues in the CDR3. The CDR3 DNA sequence: TGTGCCAGCAGCTTAATCACAGGGAACACCGGGGAGCTGTTTTTT. Translated, it gives CASSLITGNTGELFF.

On this clone itself: Other DNA sequences within the sample encode an identical CDR3. The CDR3 nucleotides read TGTGCCAATCCGACAGGGCGACCTATGAAGCAGTACTTC. Protein sequence: CANPTGRPMKQYF. The chain couples TRBV21-1 to TRBJ2-7; the DNA was not compared with TRBD1, the D call given in the table. TRBV21-1 is described as a pseudogene. This CDR3 comprises 13 residues.